This T cell receptor beta chain was captured by sequencing in a study of T cell repertoires in cytomegalovirus infection. On the study more broadly: Public TCR beta signatures were indicative of both CMV infection and a matching HLA type.

Turning to this clonotype: The antigen is not known.

The CDR3 is 13 residues long. The ends lost 5 bases at V and 5 bases at J; junction bases unmatched: 0. CDR1 is SGHTA, CDR2 FQGTGA, per germline. General study findings and limits: Summed public TCR beta family frequency identified CMV carriers bearing the relevant HLA. HLA-C-restricted, CMV-specific TCR beta clonotypes were dominant ex vivo.

TCRdb reanalysed the reads using MiXCR and keeps one entry per CDR3 protein. The table records approximately 73,000 distinct CDR3 sequences, 35% to 50% of them present only once. The chain carries TRBV7-3 and TRBJ2-2; 9 bases are a match to TRBD2. The source is a human donor in good health (CMV status not recorded). Some clones in this sample may be carry-over from other donors' samples. The sample here was CD8+ T cells from cultured PBMCs, taken from culture after CMV antigen stimulation. In DNA, the CDR3 is TGTGCCAGCAGCCTAGCGGGGACCGGGGAGCTGTTTTTT. It yields the protein CASSLAGTGELFF.